This T cell receptor (beta chain) stems from a study of blood T cells in healthy people across ages. About the research overall: Template switching captured about one barcoded beta molecule per two T cells.

This clonotype was seen a few times. Its antigen is still unknown. The CDR3 has 14 residues. After removal of 6 bases from V and 2 bases from J, the junction contained 2 bases not matched to a gene. Germline V gene lookup returns CDR1 DFQATT and CDR2 SNEGSKA (reference sequence). Through a sample-barcoded 5' primer and a J-beta primer mix, a second PCR was run for about 6 to 12 cycles. All cDNA molecules were each tagged by a template-switch adaptor with 12 random nucleotides. TCRdb reprocessed the 5' RACE reads via MiXCR and lists one record per CDR3 protein. The data contain 730,000 or so distinct CDR3 sequences, approximately 43% of them singletons. Findings and caveats of the study: The study found more naive CD4+ cells and higher diversity in long-lived than aged donors. TCR beta diversity, measured per million T cells, fell in a roughly linear way with age.

The TCR was taken from a woman aged 55-75 years in good health. Sequences were obtained from blood. The chain uses TRBV20-1 and TRBJ2-1, with 12 bases that match TRBD2. CDR3 residues: CSAASGGAYNEQFF. CDR3 nucleotide sequence: TGCAGTGCCGCTAGCGGGGGGGCCTACAATGAGCAGTTCTTC.